These 3 T cell receptor beta chains share one sample of origin, sequenced in a study of T cell responses to AZD1222 COVID-19 vaccine. Method: immunoSEQ multiplex PCR; TCRdb's copy keeps in-frame clones and lacks some. The sample lists about 120,000 clones; about 92% were seen once. This sample comprised peripheral blood, obtained on day 0 of AZD1222 vaccination. All receptors come from an adult in good health.

This clone was observed a single time. The chain is built from TRBV28 and TRBJ2-5, with 7 bases fitting TRBD2. Germline V lookup: CDR1 MDHEN, CDR2 SYDVKM. The CDR3 has 17 amino acids. Germline trimming cut 3 bases from V and 4 bases from J; bases unmatched to any gene: 14. The CDR3 loop reads CASSFPLRGEGPETQYF. The CDR3 nucleotides read TGTGCCAGCAGTTTTCCCCTTCGGGGGGAGGGCCCAGAGACCCAGTACTTC. Supplemented by reference TRBV28 and TRBJ2-5, the full variable domain reads DVKVTQSSRYLVKRTGEKVFLECVQDMDHENMFWYRQDPGLGLRLIYFSYDVKMKEKGDIPEGYSVSREKKERFSLILESASTNQTSMYLCASSFPLRGEGPETQYFGPGTRLLVL.

The rearrangement links TRBV7-9 to TRBJ2-1; D unclear. The CDR3 extends over 12 amino acids. CDR1 and CDR2 from the germline V gene are SEHNR and FQNEAQ (reference sequence). The ends were cut back, 8 bases at V and 0 bases at J, with 5 bases in the middle. CDR3 sequence: CASWGSYNEQFF. The DNA of the CDR3 is TGTGCCAGCTGGGGCTCCTACAATGAGCAGTTCTTC.

The V gene is TRBV5-1, the J gene TRBJ1-2, with a possible D match to TRBD1 (5 bases). Germline loops: CDR1 SGHRS, CDR2 YFSETQ. Trimming took 1 base from V and 5 from J, leaving 15 bases between them. The CDR3 runs 15 residues. The CDR3 loop reads CASSLSGGTGYGYTF. The CDR3 DNA follows: TGCGCCAGCAGCTTGAGTGGAGGGACGGGATATGGCTACACCTTC.